The entry below describes one TCR beta chain. One end of the junction is discordant with germline, which a read error may explain. Germline V lookup: CDR1 SGHRS, CDR2 YFSETQ. This CDR3 has 17 residues. The sample originates from a study of blood T cells in healthy people across ages. The authors ran a second PCR of 7 to 11 cycles using a sample-barcoded 5' primer and a J-beta primer mix. In TCRdb, the 5' RACE reads were re-called with MiXCR into one record per CDR3 protein. This table has about 570,000 distinct CDR3 sequences, 27% appearing once. This clonotype was obtained from a woman in her seventies in good health. Sequencing was performed on blood. The chain employs TRBV5-1 and TRBJ1-6; TRBD1 is a possible D gene (5 bases). The CDR3 loop reads CASSLGTGDSYNSPLHF. The CDR3 DNA reads as TGCGCCAGCAGTTTGGGGACGGGGGACTCCTATAATTCACCCCTCCACTTT. The entire variable domain, with the rest obtained from reference TRBV5-1 and TRBJ1-6, is as follows: KAGVTQTPRYLIKTRGQQVTLSCSPISGHRSVSWYQQTPGQGLQFLFEYFSETQRNKGNFPGRFSGRQFSNSRSEMNVSTLELGDSALYLCASSLGTGDSYNSPLHFGNGTRLTVT.